The 21 T cell receptor beta chains below were found in one sample sequenced in a study of blood T cells in healthy people across ages. It was with a sample-barcoded 5' primer and a J-beta primer mix that a second PCR of roughly 7 to 11 cycles was run. MiXCR, applied by TCRdb to the 5' RACE reads, yields one record per CDR3 protein. Counted here are about 640,000 distinct CDR3 sequences, around 54% occurring once; the ten biggest clones make up over 35%. Sample: blood. Every receptor here comes from a man aged 55 to 70 in good health.

V usage is TRBV5-1 and J usage is TRBJ2-5, with 7 bases fitting TRBD1. The CDR3 is made up of 14 amino acids. Trimming took 5 bases from V and 3 from J; bases not matched to a gene: 7. In germline, CDR1 is SGHRS, CDR2 YFSETQ. Written as DNA, the CDR3 is TGCGCCAGCAGTTTGCCAGGGGGAGAAGAGACCCAGTACTTC. Residues: CASSLPGGEETQYF.

This chain joins TRBV11-2 and TRBJ2-7; perhaps TRBD2 as D (6 bases). Germline V gene data show CDR1 as SGHAT and CDR2 as FQNNGV. The CDR3 contains 17 residues. V lost 0 bases, J lost 5 bases, and 20 bases lay in between. The DNA for the CDR3 is TGTGCCAGCAGCTTAGAGGGAGGTATAGGCTGGGGCGACGAGCAGTACTTC. This translates into CASSLEGGIGWGDEQYF.

The chain recombines TRBV7-8 with TRBJ2-5, with 9 nucleotides matching TRBD2. The length of the CDR3 is 15 residues. Germline V gene data show CDR1 as SGHVS and CDR2 as FQNEAQ. Germline trimming cut 5 bases from V and 5 bases from J; bases unmatched to any gene: 9. CDR3 DNA sequence: TGTGCCAGCAGCGTCCCGACTAGCGGCATTGAGACCCAGTACTTC. Protein product: CASSVPTSGIETQYF.

The rearrangement uses TRBV7-9 and TRBJ1-1, with 7 nucleotides matching TRBD1. The length of the CDR3 is 15 residues. Germline CDR1 reads SEHNR; CDR2 reads FQNEAQ (reference sequence). V was clipped by 2 bases and J by 2 bases; unmatched bases: 5. The CDR3 region has the DNA TGTGCCAGCAGCTTAAGACAGGGCCTTAACACTGAAGCTTTCTTT. Its translation is CASSLRQGLNTEAFF.

The CDR3 loop reads CSAREDRSIQYF. DNA for the CDR3: TGCAGTGCTAGAGAGGACAGGTCCATTCAGTACTTC. J is TRBJ2-7 and V is TRBV20-1, with TRBD1 matching 7 bases. The assigned J gene may be wrong: the sequence end matches TRBJ2-4 better. Germline V gene data show CDR1 as DFQATT and CDR2 as SNEGSKA (reference sequence). This CDR3 has 12 amino acids.

J is TRBJ2-5 and V is TRBV6-2 or TRBV6-3; perhaps D is TRBD1 or TRBD2 (5 bases each). This CDR3 contains 16 residues. Germline loops: CDR1 MNHEY, CDR2 SVGEGT. V lost 2 bases and J 7 bases, leaving 20 bases between the germline ends. The CDR3, as DNA: TGTGCCAGCAGTTACGGGGCGTGGGGAGAAGTTGTGACCCAGTACTTC. The encoded protein is CASSYGAWGEVVTQYF.

This chain links TRBV29-1 with TRBJ1-2; 8 bases are shared with TRBD1. J lost 6 bases, V lost 4 bases, and 4 bases had no gene match. The CDR3 contains 12 residues. The germline CDR1 and CDR2 sequences are SQVTM and ANQGSEA. This CDR3 is CSVGTGNDGYTF. CDR3 nucleotide sequence: TGCAGCGTTGGGACAGGGAACGATGGCTACACCTTC.

CDR3 nucleotides: TGCGCCAGCAGTTTGGGATCCGGGTCGAACACCGGGGAGCTGTTTTTT. Encoded protein: CASSLGSGSNTGELFF. The gene calls are TRBV4-1 and TRBJ2-2; D unresolved. Trimming left V 6 bases short and J 0 bases short, with 14 bases between. Germline CDR1 is MGHRA and CDR2 is YSYEKL. The length of the CDR3 is 16 residues.

This chain joins TRBV7-9 and TRBJ2-7, with D perhaps TRBD1 or TRBD2 (6 bases each). The CDR3 is 14 residues long. The V gene's germline CDR1 is SEHNR and CDR2 FQNEAQ (reference sequence). V was shortened by 2 bases and J by 5 bases, with 13 bases between the two germline ends. In DNA, the CDR3 is TGTGCCAGCAGCTTAACGGGGGCAAGGGACGAGCAGTACTTC. Its protein is CASSLTGARDEQYF.

In its sample, this clonotype was seen once. The CDR3 does not close with the conserved phenylalanine or tryptophan, likely indicating a read error. The chain has TRBV20-1 and TRBJ2-5; a weak D match, TRBD2 (7 bases). The CDR3 has 15 residues. CDR1 is DFQATT and CDR2 is SNEGSKA in the germline V gene (reference sequence). Trimming cost V 6 bases and J 0 bases, with 17 bases left between them. The CDR3: CSAGKGGAYQETQYY. CDR3 bases: TGCAGTGCCGGGAAAGGGGGGGCGTACCAAGAGACCCAGTACTAC.

This clonotype was counted only a few times. This rearrangement joins TRBV24-1 to TRBJ2-5; 9 nucleotides agree with TRBD1. V shed 3 bases, J shed 5 bases, and the junction held 3 bases outside the gene matches. CDR1 and CDR2 (germline): KGHDR, SFDVKD. The CDR3 runs to 14 residues. CDR3 DNA sequence: TGTGCCACCAGTGATGGACAGGGGATGGAGACCCAGTACTTC. Its protein is CATSDGQGMETQYF.

The chain has TRBV5-6 and TRBJ2-1; D may match TRBD1 or TRBD2 (5 bases each). This CDR3 contains 16 residues. V lost 4 bases and J lost 4, with 18 bases in between. Per the germline V gene, CDR1 is SGHDT and CDR2 is YYEEEE. The CDR3 loop is CASSADRGRIYNEQFF. CDR3 DNA sequence: TGTGCCAGCAGCGCCGATAGGGGACGGATATACAATGAGCAGTTCTTC.

The count of this clonotype is one. The V gene is TRBV2, the J gene TRBJ2-1; 13 positions match TRBD2. Germline V CDR1 and CDR2: SNHLY, FYNNEI. This CDR3 is 16 amino acids long. The J segment lost 6 bases and the V segment lost 8 bases, leaving 10 bases of the junction unmatched. Here the CDR3 reads CASPMRLAGGINEQFF. The CDR3 region has the DNA TGTGCCAGCCCTATGAGACTAGCGGGGGGAATCAATGAGCAGTTCTTC.

The chain employs TRBV3-1 and TRBJ2-1; D perhaps matches TRBD1 (5 bases). Deletions cut 1 base from V and 3 bases from J, with 19 bases between. CDR1 and CDR2 from the germline V gene are LGHDT and YNNKEL (reference sequence). The CDR3 runs 18 residues. CDR3 coding DNA: TGTGCCAGCAGCCAAGTCCAGGGCCTATCCCGGGTCTACAATGAGCAGTTCTTC. It translates to CASSQVQGLSRVYNEQFF.

This clonotype was counted once. The chain recombines TRBV20-1 with TRBJ2-1, with a possible D match to TRBD2 (6 bases). The CDR3 has 15 amino acids. Between the trimmed V and J ends, which lost 4 bases and 3 bases, there was a span of 16 bases. Per germline, CDR1 DFQATT and CDR2 SNEGSKA (reference sequence). CDR3 residues: CSAIHPGLHYNEQFF. The CDR3 DNA is TGCAGTGCTATCCACCCGGGACTCCACTACAATGAGCAGTTCTTC.

In the case of this clonotype: Germline and junction disagree at one end, which may indicate a read error. J is TRBJ2-4 and V is TRBV7-2; no definite D call. The CDR3 extends over 16 amino acids. The germline CDR1 and CDR2 sequences are SGHTA and FQGNSA. CDR3 sequence reads: CANSLVVASGKNIQYF. The CDR3 DNA sequence: TGTGCCAACAGCTTAGTAGTTGCGTCCGGCAAAAACATTCAGTACTTC.

This clonotype was seen more than once but under ten times. The genes are TRBV5-1 and TRBJ2-1, with D perhaps matching TRBD2 (5 bases). Germline V gene lookup returns CDR1 SGHRS and CDR2 YFSETQ. This CDR3 is built from 16 residues. V was clipped by 0 bases and J by 0 bases, with 10 bases between them. This CDR3 reads CASSLVGESSYNEQFF. DNA for the CDR3: TGCGCCAGCAGCTTGGTTGGGGAGAGCTCCTACAATGAGCAGTTCTTC.

This clonotype was observed once. Mismatch with germline at one junction end may stem from a read error. V usage is TRBV7-2 and J usage is TRBJ2-1; D is possibly TRBD1 or TRBD2 (5 bases each). Germline V gene lookup returns CDR1 SGHTA and CDR2 FQGNSA. This CDR3 is built from 12 residues. In nucleotides, the CDR3 is TGTGCCGGCAGCCTTCCGGGACCCGAGCAGTTCTTC. Its protein is CAGSLPGPEQFF.

This chain joins TRBV7-2 and TRBJ2-1; 7 bases align to TRBD1. Germline V gives CDR1 SGHTA, CDR2 FQGNSA. There are 15 residues in the CDR3. V gave up 4 bases and J gave up 4 bases; unmatched junction bases: 7. CDR3 loop: CASSSDGTDYNEQFF. In nucleotides, the CDR3 is TGTGCCAGCAGCTCGGATGGGACAGATTACAATGAGCAGTTCTTC.

The chain is built from TRBV6-1 and TRBJ1-2; 10 bases agree with TRBD1. Germline trimming cut 2 bases from V and 5 bases from J; bases unmatched to any gene: 11. Germline V lookup: CDR1 MNHNS, CDR2 SASEGT. The CDR3 has 17 amino acids. The CDR3 sequence: CASSEPTGTGVLYGYTF. The DNA for the CDR3 is TGTGCCAGCAGTGAACCGACGGGGACAGGGGTTTTATATGGCTACACCTTC.

The chain employs TRBV6-5 and TRBJ1-2; 8 positions match TRBD1. The V and J ends lost 2 bases and 5 bases, in that order; junction bases with no gene match: 7. The CDR3 runs 15 residues. CDR1 and CDR2 (germline): MNHEY, SVGAGI. The CDR3 DNA sequence: TGTGCCAGCAGTTACGGGAGACAGGGGTCGTATGGCTACACCTTC. It is translated as CASSYGRQGSYGYTF.